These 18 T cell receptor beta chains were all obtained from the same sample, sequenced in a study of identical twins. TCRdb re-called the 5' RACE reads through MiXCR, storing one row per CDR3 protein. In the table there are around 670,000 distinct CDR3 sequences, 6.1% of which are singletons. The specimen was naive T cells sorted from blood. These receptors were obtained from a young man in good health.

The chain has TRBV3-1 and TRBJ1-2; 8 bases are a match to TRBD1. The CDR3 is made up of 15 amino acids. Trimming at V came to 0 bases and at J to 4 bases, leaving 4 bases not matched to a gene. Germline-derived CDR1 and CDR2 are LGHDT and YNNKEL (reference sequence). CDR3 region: CASSQERQGAYGYTF. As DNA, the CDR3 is TGTGCCAGCAGCCAAGAAAGGCAGGGGGCCTATGGCTACACCTTC. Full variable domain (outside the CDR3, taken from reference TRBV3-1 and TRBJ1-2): DTAVSQTPKYLVTQMGNDKSIKCEQNLGHDTMYWYKQDSKKFLKIMFSYNNKELIINETVPNRFSPKSPDKAHLNLHINSLELGDSAVYFCASSQERQGAYGYTFGSGTRLTVV.

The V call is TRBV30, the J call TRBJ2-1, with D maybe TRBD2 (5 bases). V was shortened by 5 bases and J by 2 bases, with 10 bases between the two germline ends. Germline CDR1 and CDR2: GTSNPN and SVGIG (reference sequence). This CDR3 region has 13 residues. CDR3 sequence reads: CAWRSGTYNEQFF. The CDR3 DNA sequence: TGTGCCTGGCGCAGCGGAACCTACAATGAGCAGTTCTTC.

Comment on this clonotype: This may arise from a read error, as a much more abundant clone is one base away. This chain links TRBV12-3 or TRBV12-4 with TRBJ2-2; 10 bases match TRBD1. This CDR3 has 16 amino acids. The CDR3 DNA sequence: TGTGTCAGCAGCCTAGGGACAGGGGTGCATAACGGGGAGCTGTTTTTT. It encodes CVSSLGTGVHNGELFF.

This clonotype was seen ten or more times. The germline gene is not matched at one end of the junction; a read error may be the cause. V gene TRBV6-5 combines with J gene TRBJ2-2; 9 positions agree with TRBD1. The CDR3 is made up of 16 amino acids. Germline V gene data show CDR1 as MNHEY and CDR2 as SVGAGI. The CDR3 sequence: CGSSYPGTGSVGELFF. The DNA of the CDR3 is TGTGGCAGCAGTTACCCAGGGACAGGGTCGGTCGGGGAGCTGTTTTTT.

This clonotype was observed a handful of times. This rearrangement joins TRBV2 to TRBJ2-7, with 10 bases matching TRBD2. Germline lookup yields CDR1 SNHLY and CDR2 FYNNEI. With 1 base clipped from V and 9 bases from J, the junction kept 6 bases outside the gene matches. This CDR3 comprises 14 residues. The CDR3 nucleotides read TGTGCCAGCAGTGAAGAGCTAGCGGGAGCTAGGCAGTACGTC. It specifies CASSEELAGARQYV.

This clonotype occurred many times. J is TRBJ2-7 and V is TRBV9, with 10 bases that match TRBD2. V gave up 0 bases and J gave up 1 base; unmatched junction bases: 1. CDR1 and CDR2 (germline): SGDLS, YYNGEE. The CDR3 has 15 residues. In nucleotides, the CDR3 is TGTGCCAGCAGCGTAGGACTAGCGGGTTCCTACGAGCAGTACTTC. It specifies CASSVGLAGSYEQYF.

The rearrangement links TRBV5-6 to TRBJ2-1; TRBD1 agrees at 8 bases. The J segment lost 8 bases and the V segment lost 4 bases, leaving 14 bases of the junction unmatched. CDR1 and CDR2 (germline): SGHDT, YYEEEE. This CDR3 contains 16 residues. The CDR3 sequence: CASSPGGQGFKYEQFF. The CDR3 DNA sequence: TGTGCCAGCAGCCCTGGCGGACAGGGTTTTAAATATGAGCAGTTCTTC.

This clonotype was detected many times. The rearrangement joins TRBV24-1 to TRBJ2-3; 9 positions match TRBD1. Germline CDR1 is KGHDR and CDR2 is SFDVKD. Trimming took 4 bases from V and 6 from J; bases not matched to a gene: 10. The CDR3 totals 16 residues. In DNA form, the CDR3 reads TGTGCCACCAGTGAACCTCCGGGACAGGGTATTGATACGCAGTATTTT. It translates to CATSEPPGQGIDTQYF.

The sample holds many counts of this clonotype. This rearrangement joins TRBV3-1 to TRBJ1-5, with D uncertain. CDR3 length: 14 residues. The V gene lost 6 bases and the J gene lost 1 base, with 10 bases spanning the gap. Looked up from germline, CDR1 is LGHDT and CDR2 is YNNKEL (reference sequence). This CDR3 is CASRSGESNQPQHF. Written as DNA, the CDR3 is TGTGCCAGCAGGTCCGGGGAAAGCAATCAGCCCCAGCATTTT.

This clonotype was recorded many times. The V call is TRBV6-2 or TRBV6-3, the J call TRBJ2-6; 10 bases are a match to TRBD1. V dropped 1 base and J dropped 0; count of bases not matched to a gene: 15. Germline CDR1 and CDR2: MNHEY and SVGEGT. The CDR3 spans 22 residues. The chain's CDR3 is CASSYLLHAGTGADSGANVLTF. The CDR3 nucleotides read TGTGCCAGCAGTTACTTACTTCACGCCGGGACAGGGGCCGACTCTGGGGCCAACGTCCTGACTTTC.

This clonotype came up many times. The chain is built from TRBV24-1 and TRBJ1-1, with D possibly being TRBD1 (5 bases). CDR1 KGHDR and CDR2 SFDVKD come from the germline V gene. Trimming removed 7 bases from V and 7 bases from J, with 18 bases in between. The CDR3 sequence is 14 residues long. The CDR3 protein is CATSSGDSIYEAFF. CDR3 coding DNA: TGTGCCACCAGCTCCGGTGACAGTATTTATGAAGCTTTCTTT.

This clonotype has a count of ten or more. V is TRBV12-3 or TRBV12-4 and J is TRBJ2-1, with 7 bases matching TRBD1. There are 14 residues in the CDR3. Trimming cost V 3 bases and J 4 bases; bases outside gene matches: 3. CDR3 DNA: TGTGCCAGCAGTTTGGGACAGACGTACAATGAGCAGTTCTTC. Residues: CASSLGQTYNEQFF.

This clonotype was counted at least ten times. CDR3 in amino acids: CASSLGQGTSTDTQYF. CDR3 DNA: TGCGCCAGCAGCTTGGGACAGGGGACTAGCACAGATACGCAGTATTTT. This chain joins TRBV5-1 and TRBJ2-3; 8 bases match TRBD1. V gave up 0 bases and J gave up 0 bases; unmatched junction bases: 3. Per germline, CDR1 SGHRS and CDR2 YFSETQ. CDR3 length equals 16 residues.

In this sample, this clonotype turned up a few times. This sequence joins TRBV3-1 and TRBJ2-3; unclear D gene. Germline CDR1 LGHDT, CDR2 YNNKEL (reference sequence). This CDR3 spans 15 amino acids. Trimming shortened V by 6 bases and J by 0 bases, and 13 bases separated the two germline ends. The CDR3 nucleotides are TGTGCCAGCAGTCGGAGTTCACTGAGCACAGATACGCAGTATTTT. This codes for CASSRSSLSTDTQYF.

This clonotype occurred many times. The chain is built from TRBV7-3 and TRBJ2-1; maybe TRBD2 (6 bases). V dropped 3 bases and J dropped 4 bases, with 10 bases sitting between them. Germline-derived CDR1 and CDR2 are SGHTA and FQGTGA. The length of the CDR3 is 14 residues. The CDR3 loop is CASSFLGRYNEQFF. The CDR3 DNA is TGTGCCAGCAGCTTTCTAGGGAGGTACAATGAGCAGTTCTTC.

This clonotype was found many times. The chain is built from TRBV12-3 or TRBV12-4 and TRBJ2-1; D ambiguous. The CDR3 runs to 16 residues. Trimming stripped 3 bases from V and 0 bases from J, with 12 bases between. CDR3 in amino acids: CASSLYGFSSYNEQFF. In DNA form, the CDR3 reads TGTGCCAGCAGTTTGTATGGCTTCAGCTCCTACAATGAGCAGTTCTTC.

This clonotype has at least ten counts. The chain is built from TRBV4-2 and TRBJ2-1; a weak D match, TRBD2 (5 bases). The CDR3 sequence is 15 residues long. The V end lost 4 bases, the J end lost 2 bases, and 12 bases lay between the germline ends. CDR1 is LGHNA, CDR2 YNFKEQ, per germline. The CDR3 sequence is CASSRTERAYNEQFF. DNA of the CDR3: TGTGCCAGCAGCCGGACGGAGAGGGCCTACAATGAGCAGTTCTTC.

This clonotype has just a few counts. The CDR3 DNA is TGCGCCAGCAGCTTGGCCTTAGTGCGCACAGATACGCAGTATTTT. Its protein product is CASSLALVRTDTQYF. The chain employs TRBV5-1 and TRBJ2-3; D not certain. The V end was cut by 0 bases, the J end by 1 base, with 9 bases between. The CDR3 spans 15 residues. CDR1 SGHRS and CDR2 YFSETQ come from the germline V gene.